These 18 T cell receptor beta chains were all obtained from the same sample, sequenced in a study of T cells in localized non-small cell lung cancer. The method was immunoSEQ multiplex PCR; TCRdb's version includes in-frame clones alone and lacks a portion of them. The sample lists around 1,300 clones, approximately 27% seen once, with around 8.1% in the top ten. The sample was normal lung tissue next to the tumor, taken before any cancer treatment. These receptors were collected from a male donor older than 55 with stage II lung adenocarcinoma.

This clone has only a few counts. The chain couples TRBV11-3 to TRBJ1-1; D is uncertain. Between the trimmed V and J ends, which lost 4 bases and 6 bases, there was a span of 15 bases. The germline gives CDR1 SGHNT, CDR2 YENEEA. The CDR3 is made up of 14 amino acids. CDR3 DNA: TGTGCCAGCAGCTGGCGTGGCCTCGAGGCTGAAGCTTTCTTT. It codes for CASSWRGLEAEAFF. The variable domain in full, completed from reference TRBV11-3 and TRBJ1-1, reads EAGVVQSPRYKIIEKKQPVAFWCNPISGHNTLYWYLQNLGQGPELLIRYENEEAVDDSQLPKDRFSAERLKGVDSTLKIQPAELGDSAVYLCASSWRGLEAEAFFGQGTRLTVV.

As DNA, the CDR3 is TGCAGCGTGGCCCTGGGAGGACCCTCTGGGGCCAACGTCCTGACTTTC. Protein sequence: CSVALGGPSGANVLTF. The V and J genes are TRBV29-1 and TRBJ2-6; D is perhaps TRBD2 (6 bases). Germline CDR1 is SQVTM and CDR2 is ANQGSEA. Trimming pared 6 bases from V and 0 bases from J, leaving 15 bases between. The CDR3 sequence is 16 residues long.

This clone is labeled as medium-sized (0.01 to 0.1%). The chain couples TRBV11-3 to TRBJ2-3, with 9 bases that match TRBD2. Germline V CDR1 and CDR2: SGHNT, YENEEA. CDR3 length: 17 amino acids. Trimming cost V 5 bases and J 2 bases; bases outside gene matches: 11. The chain's CDR3 is CASSTEAGGLPTDTQYF. The CDR3 DNA follows: TGTGCCAGCAGCACGGAAGCGGGGGGCCTCCCCACAGATACGCAGTATTTT.

The chain is built from TRBV15 and TRBJ2-6; D not resolved. Deletions cut 0 bases from V and 1 base from J, with 4 bases between. CDR3 length equals 15 residues. The V gene's germline CDR1 is LNHNV and CDR2 YYDKDF (reference sequence). CDR3 loop: CATSRDASGANVLTF. DNA of the CDR3: TGTGCCACCAGCAGAGACGCATCTGGGGCCAACGTCCTGACTTTC.

By its share, this clone is medium-sized. This chain uses TRBV11-3 with TRBJ1-1; D not resolved. CDR3 length equals 14 residues. V was pared by 6 bases and J by 3 bases, with 14 bases between. The V gene's germline CDR1 is SGHNT and CDR2 YENEEA. The CDR3 nucleotides read TGTGCCAGCAGTAATAGAGGGTTACACACTGAAGCTTTCTTT. This gives the protein CASSNRGLHTEAFF.

The chain carries TRBV28 and TRBJ2-1, with 8 bases identical to TRBD2. This CDR3 is built from 17 residues. The trim removed 4 bases at V and 3 bases at J, leaving 11 bases unmatched. Germline lookup yields CDR1 MDHEN and CDR2 SYDVKM. The CDR3 protein is CASSSSVSGKFYNEQFF. CDR3 sequence (DNA): TGTGCCAGCAGTTCCTCTGTTAGCGGGAAGTTCTACAATGAGCAGTTCTTC. The full variable domain, completed using reference TRBV28 and TRBJ2-1, is DVKVTQSSRYLVKRTGEKVFLECVQDMDHENMFWYRQDPGLGLRLIYFSYDVKMKEKGDIPEGYSVSREKKERFSLILESASTNQTSMYLCASSSSVSGKFYNEQFFGPGTRLTVL.

This clone was seen only a few times. The chain joins TRBV11-3 to TRBJ2-3; D not resolved. In germline, CDR1 is SGHNT, CDR2 YENEEA. The V gene lost 1 base and the J gene lost 0 bases, with 5 bases spanning the gap. The CDR3 totals 14 residues. The CDR3 region has the DNA TGTGCCAGCAGCTTAGGACGGAGCACAGATACGCAGTATTTT. Its translation: CASSLGRSTDTQYF.

This clone appeared a few times. V gene TRBV6-8 combines with J gene TRBJ2-3, with D uncertain. Trimming left V 6 bases short and J 6 bases short, with 10 bases between. Germline V CDR1 and CDR2: MNHGY, SAAAGT. The CDR3 totals 12 residues. The CDR3 DNA is TGTGCCAGCAGCAAAAGAGAGGATACGCAGTATTTT. Its translation is CASSKREDTQYF.

In its sample, this clone was seen a few times. This chain uses TRBV11-3 with TRBJ2-4; the D is unclear. The germline gives CDR1 SGHNT, CDR2 YENEEA. The V end lost 3 bases, the J end lost 2 bases, and 8 bases lay between the germline ends. The CDR3 spans 14 residues. CDR3 nucleotide sequence: TGTGCCAGCAGCTTGCTGGGTTCCAAAAACATTCAGTACTTC. Translated: CASSLLGSKNIQYF. The entire variable domain, with the rest obtained from reference TRBV11-3 and TRBJ2-4, is as follows: EAGVVQSPRYKIIEKKQPVAFWCNPISGHNTLYWYLQNLGQGPELLIRYENEEAVDDSQLPKDRFSAERLKGVDSTLKIQPAELGDSAVYLCASSLLGSKNIQYFGAGTRLSVL.

The chain has TRBV29-1 and TRBJ2-7; 9 bases are a match to TRBD1. This CDR3 contains 14 residues. Losses at the gene ends were 4 bases for V and 5 bases for J; bases not matched to a gene: 9. Germline values: CDR1 SQVTM, CDR2 ANQGSEA. Here the CDR3 DNA reads TGCAGCGTTGTTCTCGGGACAGGGCGCCACGAGCAGTACTTC. This sequence encodes CSVVLGTGRHEQYF.

This clone was seen a few times. The chain has TRBV18 and TRBJ2-1; the D call may be TRBD1 or TRBD2 (5 bases each). CDR1 and CDR2 (germline): KGHSH, LQKENI. The V end was cut by 6 bases, the J end by 3 bases, with 15 bases between. The CDR3 extends over 15 amino acids. The CDR3 reads CASSPEGDLYNEQFF. The CDR3 coding sequence is TGTGCCAGCTCCCCCGAAGGGGACCTCTACAATGAGCAGTTCTTC.

This clone was seen more than once but under ten times. The chain links TRBV18 to TRBJ2-2; D is unclear. Looked up from germline, CDR1 is KGHSH and CDR2 is LQKENI. The germline V and J ends were trimmed by 6 bases and 1 base, with 9 bases remaining between them. This CDR3 contains 14 residues. The CDR3 protein is CASSPQENTGELFF. Here the CDR3 DNA reads TGTGCCAGCTCTCCCCAGGAGAACACCGGGGAGCTGTTTTTT.

The chain recombines TRBV28 with TRBJ1-1, with a possible D match to TRBD1 (6 bases). This CDR3 contains 14 residues. Germline V gives CDR1 MDHEN, CDR2 SYDVKM. The V end lost 8 bases, the J end lost 6 bases, and 19 bases lay between the germline ends. The CDR3 DNA sequence: TGTGCCAGCTCCTCGGGGCAGGGGTCGTCTGAAGCTTTCTTT. Amino acid sequence: CASSSGQGSSEAFF.

By frequency in the sample, this clone is large. The V call is TRBV10-2, the J call TRBJ2-7; D is undetermined. The CDR3 spans 13 residues. Germline loops: CDR1 WSHSY, CDR2 SAAADI. Trimming cost V 4 bases and J 5 bases, with 12 bases left between them. The CDR3 is CASSVSEFNEQYV. CDR3 sequence (DNA): TGCGCCAGCAGTGTAAGCGAATTCAACGAGCAGTACGTC.

The rearrangement uses TRBV6-8 and TRBJ2-5; the D is unclear. Trimming cost V 2 bases and J 5 bases, with 15 bases left between them. Germline V gives CDR1 MNHGY, CDR2 SAAAGT. The CDR3 has 15 amino acids. The chain's CDR3 is CASSYSEATVETQYF. CDR3 nucleotide sequence: TGTGCCAGCAGTTACAGCGAGGCGACGGTTGAGACCCAGTACTTC.

This chain uses TRBV18 with TRBJ1-5; D call uncertain. The CDR3 has 14 residues. Germline V gene data show CDR1 as KGHSH and CDR2 as LQKENI. The V and J ends lost 0 bases and 7 bases respectively, with 10 bases between them. The DNA for the CDR3 is TGTGCCAGCTCACCACCAGGTTGGCAGCAGCCCCAGCATTTT. Translated: CASSPPGWQQPQHF.

Relative to its sample, this clone is large. The chain is built from TRBV6-8 and TRBJ1-2; tentative D call: TRBD1 (6 bases). The V end lost 10 bases, the J end lost 5 bases, and 17 bases lay between the germline ends. Germline CDR1 and CDR2: MNHGY and SAAAGT. The length of the CDR3 is 13 residues. Here the CDR3 DNA reads TGTGCCACCGGACAGCCAGCTCCATATGGCTACACCTTC. This codes for CATGQPAPYGYTF.

This chain connects TRBV11-3 to TRBJ2-7; maybe TRBD1 (6 bases). Trimming took 4 bases from V and 3 from J, leaving 13 bases between them. Germline V gene data show CDR1 as SGHNT and CDR2 as YENEEA. CDR3 length equals 14 residues. The CDR3 spells CASSSSRGIYEQYF. In nucleotides, the CDR3 is TGTGCCAGCAGCTCTTCCAGGGGCATCTACGAGCAGTACTTC.